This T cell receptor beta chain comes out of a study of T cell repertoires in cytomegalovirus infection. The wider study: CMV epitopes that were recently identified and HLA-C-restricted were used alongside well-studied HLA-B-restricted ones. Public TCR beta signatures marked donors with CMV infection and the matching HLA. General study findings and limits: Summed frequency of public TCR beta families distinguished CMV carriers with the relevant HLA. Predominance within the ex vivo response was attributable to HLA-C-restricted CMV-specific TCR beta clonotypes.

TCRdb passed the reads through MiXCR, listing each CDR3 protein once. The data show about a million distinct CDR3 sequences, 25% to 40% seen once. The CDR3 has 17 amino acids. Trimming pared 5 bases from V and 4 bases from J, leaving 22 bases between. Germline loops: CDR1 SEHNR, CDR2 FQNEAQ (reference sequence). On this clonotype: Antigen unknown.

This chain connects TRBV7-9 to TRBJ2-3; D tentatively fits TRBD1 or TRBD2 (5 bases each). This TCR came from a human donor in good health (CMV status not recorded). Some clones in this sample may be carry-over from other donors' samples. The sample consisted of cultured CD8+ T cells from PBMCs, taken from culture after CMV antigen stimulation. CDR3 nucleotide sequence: TGTGCCAGCAGCGTTACCGCAGGGTCCCTGAGGGCAGATACGCAGTATTTT. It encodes CASSVTAGSLRADTQYF.